This T cell receptor (beta chain) was documented in a study of cytomegalovirus exposure and HLA in healthy donors (dated by TCRdb to the late 2010s). Regarding the research as a whole: According to a later analysis, the approximately 120 validation repertoires were produced on the same platform as the 600 to 850 repertoires of the first cohort. The study aimed to test whether signatures of past pathogen exposure could be identified by cataloging public T cell receptors. Along with the roughly 710-subject first cohort, a separate validation cohort of more than 90 different subjects was used. To predict cytomegalovirus infection status, the study combined high-throughput TCR immunosequencing, statistical association of individual TCRs with disease status, and machine learning.

From the cysteine up to the phenylalanine, the CDR3 has a length of 16 residues. Just CDR3 DNA is preserved here, 48 bases in frame from base 1. Unmatched junction bases come to 3, with V trimmed by 1 base and J by 2 bases. The germline V gene gives CDR1 as SGHTA and CDR2 as FQGTGA. A remark on this clone: There is no known antigen for this receptor. The input lacks base qualities; no much larger clone sits a single base away.

The donors were included in the validation cohort of over a hundred subjects, a group kept apart from the roughly 670-subject first cohort. What the research found in general, with its limitations: A few of the identified cytomegalovirus-associated TCR beta chains were confirmed in vitro to be specific for cytomegalovirus antigens. Of the cluster scores, 94% were above 0 in a later analysis, which found that TCRs clustered in the first cohort also tended to co-occur in the 95 to 150 validation repertoires. The classifier was reported to diagnose cytomegalovirus status with high specificity and sensitivity in both the original cohort and the validation cohort. In the study, approximately 160 TCR beta chains were listed as associated with cytomegalovirus. Across donors, most TCR sequences were observed very rarely, whereas some public TCRs were present in many individuals. A later analysis lacked HLA typing for the validation cohort, so it scored co-occurrence in that cohort across all 110 or so repertoires. The authors suggested that the approach could potentially be extended to other disease states and immunological phenotypes.

Libraries were built with the immunoSEQ multiplex PCR assay. Regarding the original processing steps: A statistical classification framework was built for diagnosing cytomegalovirus status from the catalog of TCR beta chain sequences. TCRdb mirrors the immuneACCESS table, restricted to in-frame sequences. Some clones are absent from its copies; in checked studies, under half trace to an unresolved V gene, and the reason for the others is unknown. The V and J calls and clone size were taken over from that table, and D and trimming were inferred from the DNA. Present in this sample are fewer than 150,000 clones, 88% of which were seen just once. The ten largest account for approximately 7.5% of the sample.

Material for sequencing was PBMCs. The receptor was isolated from a woman between 18 and 30 years old in good health and CMV-seropositive. Here the chain combines TRBV7-3 and TRBJ2-2; TRBD2 agrees with 8 junctional bases. The CDR3: CASSLKREYNTGELFF. The DNA reads as follows: TGTGCCAGCAGCTTAAAGCGGGAGTATAACACCGGGGAGCTGTTTTTT.